These 16 T cell receptor beta chains originate from one sample sequenced in a study of T cells in women clearing cervical HPV infection. Using immunoSEQ multiplex PCR, the repertoire was profiled, and TCRdb retains in-frame clones only, with some absent. This sample's clone table lists fewer than 25,000 clones. Sequencing was done on a sample of blood buffy coat. These receptors all stem from a woman between 18 and 70 years old with a cervical HPV16 infection that either progressed to CIN3+ or cleared (not recorded which).

This CDR3 is CASSVGAKETQYF. The sequenced CDR3 bases are TGTGCCAGCAGCGTAGGAGCAAAAGAGACC. The chain joins TRBV9 to TRBJ2-5; no reliable D call. The read ends 3 residues shy of where the CDR3 ends; the end is completed using the germline J gene. Germline V lookup: CDR1 SGDLS, CDR2 YYNGEE. The V end was cut by 0 bases, the J end by 3 bases, with 6 bases between. CDR3 length equals 13 residues.

Points on this clone: The sequenced fragment ends 3 residues before the CDR3 boundary, so the rest is inferred from the germline J gene. This chain joins TRBV19 and TRBJ1-6; TRBD1 matches at 7 bases. Germline CDR1 is LNHDA and CDR2 is SQIVND (reference sequence). With 10 bases clipped from V and 10 bases from J, the junction kept 10 bases outside the gene matches. The CDR3 is 13 residues long. CDR3 in amino acids: CATGSQGVSPLHF. The CDR3 bases that were read are TGTGCCACAGGTAGTCAGGGGGTCTCACCC.

As concerns this clone: The read ends 3 residues early relative to the CDR3; the germline J gene fills the gap. The chain has TRBV10-3 and TRBJ1-2; 10 bases are shared with TRBD1. From germline, CDR1 is ENHRY and CDR2 SYGVKD. The junction had 7 bases not matched to a gene; V was cut back by 1 base and J by 2 bases. The CDR3 runs 17 residues. CDR3 sequence reads: CAISEYGTGEWNYGYTF. The CDR3 bases that were read are TGTGCCATCAGTGAGTACGGGACAGGGGAATGGAACTATGGC.

About this clone itself: The read terminates 3 residues ahead of where the CDR3 ends, so the germline J gene completes it. The rearrangement uses TRBV20-1 and TRBJ2-7, with 8 bases identical to TRBD2. The germline CDR1 and CDR2 sequences are DFQATT and SNEGSKA (reference sequence). With V trimmed by 6 bases and J by 2 bases, 9 bases remained unmatched. There are 14 residues in the CDR3. CDR3 protein: CSASPGLGTYEQYF. CDR3 DNA, as far as it was read: TGCAGTGCCAGTCCGGGACTAGGGACCTACGAG.

Notes on this clone: The read terminates 3 residues ahead of where the CDR3 ends, so the germline J gene completes it. The genes are TRBV29-1 and TRBJ1-1; 9 positions agree with TRBD1. J lost 3 bases, V lost 4 bases, and 6 bases had no gene match. CDR3 size: 14 residues. CDR1 SQVTM and CDR2 ANQGSEA come from the germline V gene. The DNA read from the CDR3 is TGCAGCGTTGTCGGGACAGGGCGATACACTGAA. It specifies CSVVGTGRYTE. The full CDR3 protein reads CSVVGTGRYTEAFF.

A note on this clone: The observed sequence ends 3 residues before the CDR3 terminus, with the missing tail filled in from the germline J gene. The chain combines TRBV2 with TRBJ1-6, with 9 positions matching TRBD1. Germline V gene sequence: CDR1 SNHLY, CDR2 FYNNEI. This CDR3 has 18 residues. After removal of 7 bases from V and 0 bases from J, the junction contained 10 bases not matched to a gene. Incomplete CDR3 DNA: TGTGCCAGCACCTCGTCCCGGGACAGGGTCTCCTATAATTCACCC. As protein: CASTSSRDRVSYNSP. The entire CDR3 protein reads CASTSSRDRVSYNSPLHF.

A word on this clone: The CDR3 end lies 3 residues beyond the end of the read and is filled in from the germline J gene. The V call is TRBV20-1, the J call TRBJ2-7; D is possibly TRBD2 (6 bases). V was pared by 6 bases and J by 2 bases, with 11 bases between. The CDR3 covers 12 residues. Germline V gives CDR1 DFQATT, CDR2 SNEGSKA (reference sequence). The CDR3 bases that were read are TGCAGTGCCGAGGAGGGGACCTACGAG. Its protein product is CSAEEGTYE. The entire CDR3 reads CSAEEGTYEQYF.

Details on this clone: The CDR3 end lies 3 residues beyond the end of the read and is filled in from the germline J gene. The chain joins TRBV5-1 to TRBJ2-7, with TRBD2 matching 8 bases. Germline-derived CDR1 and CDR2 are SGHRS and YFSETQ. After removal of 4 bases from V and 6 bases from J, the junction contained 12 bases not matched to a gene. The length of the CDR3 is 15 residues. CDR3: CASSQEASGWGEQYF. The CDR3 DNA, read in part, is TGCGCCAGCAGCCAGGAGGCTAGCGGGTGGGGCGAG.

Points on this clone: The CDR3 extends 3 residues past the end of the read, so its final part is completed from the germline J gene. J is TRBJ1-6 and V is TRBV5-5; D might be TRBD1 (6 bases). V dropped 2 bases and J dropped 7 bases, with 13 bases sitting between them. This CDR3 contains 15 residues. Per germline, CDR1 SGHKS and CDR2 YYEKEE (reference sequence). The part of the CDR3 DNA that was read is TGTGCCAGCAGCTTTTCCCCAGGGGCAAATTCACCC. This codes for CASSFSPGANSP. The full CDR3 protein is CASSFSPGANSPLHF.

Concerning this clone itself: The read finishes 3 residues shy of the CDR3 end, and the germline J gene is used to complete it. The chain couples TRBV6-2 or TRBV6-3 to TRBJ1-3, with D maybe TRBD1 (5 bases). Looked up from germline, CDR1 is MNHEY and CDR2 is SVGEGT. The CDR3 consists of 14 residues. Trimming took off 6 bases at V and 0 bases at J, with 9 bases between the two ends. CDR3 amino acids: CASRPGPSGNTIYF. The covered CDR3 bases are TGTGCCAGCAGGCCAGGGCCCTCTGGAAACACC.

About this clone: The CDR3 end falls 3 residues outside the read, so it is completed with the germline J gene. V is TRBV7-7 and J is TRBJ2-5; maybe TRBD2 (6 bases). The CDR3 is 17 amino acids. CDR1 and CDR2 (germline): SSHAT, FNYEAQ (reference sequence). V was cut by 4 bases and J by 2 bases, with 20 bases left in between. CDR3 in amino acids: CASSSGPLGSGQETQYF. CDR3 DNA (partial): TGTGCCAGCAGCTCGGGCCCCCTCGGTAGCGGTCAAGAGACC.

With respect to this clone: The read ends 3 residues early relative to the CDR3; the germline J gene fills the gap. The V call is TRBV30, the J call TRBJ2-3; the D is unclear. Germline CDR1 and CDR2: GTSNPN and SVGIG (reference sequence). This CDR3 spans 15 amino acids. Trimming cost V 1 base and J 6 bases, with 17 bases left between them. CDR3 protein: CAWSGAGLWADTQYF. The sequenced part of the CDR3 DNA is TGTGCCTGGAGTGGGGCTGGCCTGTGGGCGGATACG.

Note on this clone: The read halts 3 residues ahead of the CDR3 end, with the missing end drawn from the germline J gene. The gene calls are TRBV18 and TRBJ2-5; 15 bases agree with TRBD2. The length of the CDR3 is 17 residues. Trimming at V came to 5 bases and at J to 2 bases, leaving 6 bases not matched to a gene. CDR1 KGHSH and CDR2 LQKENI come from the germline V gene. CDR3 residues: CASSRFGLAGGQETQYF. Incomplete CDR3 DNA: TGTGCCAGCTCAAGATTCGGACTAGCGGGGGGGCAAGAGACC. Full variable domain (missing parts from reference TRBV18 and TRBJ2-5): NAGVMQNPRHLVRRRGQEARLRCSPMKGHSHVYWYRQLPEEGLKFMVYLQKENIIDESGMPKERFSAEFPKEGPSILRIQQVVRGDSAAYFCASSRFGLAGGQETQYFGPGTRLLVL.

The sequenced CDR3 bases are TGTGCCAGCAGGGTACAGGGGAACAATCAGCCC. This codes for CASRVQGNNQP. The full CDR3 protein is CASRVQGNNQPQHF. The chain uses TRBV2 and TRBJ1-5, with 7 positions matching TRBD1. The read finishes 3 residues shy of the CDR3 end, and the germline J gene is used to complete it. CDR1 is SNHLY and CDR2 is FYNNEI in the germline V gene. The CDR3 contains 14 residues. V shed 6 bases and J 3 bases; nucleotides not matched to a gene: 5.

As to this clone: The read falls 3 residues short of the CDR3 end, and the missing part is taken from the germline J gene. The V call is TRBV19, the J call TRBJ2-3, with TRBD1 matching 8 bases. Germline CDR1 is LNHDA and CDR2 is SQIVND (reference sequence). The CDR3 extends over 15 amino acids. CDR3 protein: CASSGGTSGNQPQYF. The sequenced part of the CDR3 DNA is TGTGCCAGTTCAGGGGGCACGTCGGGCAATCAGCCG.

To note about this clone: The CDR3 end falls 3 residues outside the read, so it is completed with the germline J gene. The gene calls are TRBV19 and TRBJ1-2; D uncertain. The germline V gene has CDR1 LNHDA and CDR2 SQIVND (reference sequence). The CDR3 extends over 11 amino acids. V was trimmed by 1 base and J by 7 bases, leaving 4 bases between them. CDR3 DNA (partial): TGTGCCAGTAGTATAGGAGGTGGC. It yields the protein CASSIGGG. The whole CDR3 region reads CASSIGGGYTF.